Listed below are T cell receptor beta chains from one sample, sequenced in a study of blood T cell repertoires in COVID-19. Some clones are missing from TCRdb's copy, which holds only in-frame ones; the method was immunoSEQ multiplex PCR. Among more than 150,000 clones listed, 80% to 90% were seen once. Sequenced material: peripheral blood. The receptors derive from a man aged 70 or older with active or convalescent COVID-19. CDR3s include the opening cysteine and the closing phenylalanine or tryptophan. D genes are given only for firm matches. A clone size is listed for some rows: how often the clone was seen (once, few, many), or a class if it is expanded.

>TRBJ1-3|TRBV6-4|.|.
TGTGCCAGCACGTGTAAGGGGTGCTGTGGAAACACCATATATTTT
CASTCKGCCGNTIYF
>TRBJ1-1|TRBV6-6|TRBD1|.
TGTGCCAGCAGTCAGGACAGGGGGAACACTGAAGCTTTCTTT
CASSQDRGNTEAFF
>TRBJ2-4|TRBV6-1|.|.
TGTGCCAGCAGTGAAGATACGGGTGGGGGCAGCGCGTACTTC
CASSEDTGGGSAYF
>TRBJ2-3|TRBV9|.|.
TGTGCCAGCAGCGGATCATCCCAGACGCAGTATTTT
CASSGSSQTQYF
>TRBJ2-2|TRBV28|.|few
TGTGCCAGCAGTGCCTCGGACACCGGGGAGCTGTTTTTT
CASSASDTGELFF
>TRBJ2-3|TRBV28|.|.
TGTGCCAGCAACAGCCAGGGGCCAGATACGCAGTATTTT
CASNSQGPDTQYF
>TRBJ2-5|TRBV7-2|.|.
TGTGCCAGCAGCTTAGCTAGGGGCCACGGAGGGGCCCAGTACTTC
CASSLARGHGGAQYF
>TRBJ2-3|TRBV14|.|many
TGTGCCAGCAGCCAACTATTGGACAGTCGGGCAAATACGCAGTATTTT
CASSQLLDSRANTQYF
>TRBJ1-4|TRBV7-9|TRBD1|.
TGTGCCAGCAGCTTAACAGGGGAGAGGGAAAAACTGTTTTTT
CASSLTGEREKLFF
>TRBJ2-7|TRBV20-1|.|.
TGCAGTGCTAGTACGCGGGCCTGGGGCGAGCAGTACTTC
CSASTRAWGEQYF
>TRBJ2-5|TRBV29-1|TRBD1|.
TGCAGCGCAACAAGGGACAGGGGGCTGGAGACCCAGTACTTC
CSATRDRGLETQYF
>TRBJ2-7|TRBV6-2/TRBV6-3|TRBD1|.
TGTGCCAGCAGTTACTCGATGGACAGGGATTACGAGCAGTACTTC
CASSYSMDRDYEQYF
>TRBJ1-5|TRBV11-3|TRBD1|.
TGTGCCAGCAGCCTGGGGACAGGTTTTCGCAATCAGCCCCAGCATTTT
CASSLGTGFRNQPQHF
>TRBJ1-6|TRBV28|.|.
TGTGCCAGCAGTCCTACAGGCACGAGCTCCTATAATTCACCCCTCCACTTT
CASSPTGTSSYNSPLHF
>TRBJ2-5|TRBV20-1|.|.
TGCAGTGCGGGGACAAAAGAGACCCAGTACTTC
CSAGTKETQYF
>TRBJ2-2|TRBV27|.|.
TGTGCCAGCAGTTTTAGCGCGAGGGGGGAGCTGTTTTTT
CASSFSARGELFF
>TRBJ2-7|TRBV2|TRBD1|.
TGTGCCAGCAGTGAAGTCTCGGGACAGGGAGCGGGCGAGCAGTACTTC
CASSEVSGQGAGEQYF
>TRBJ2-3|TRBV3-1/TRBV3-2|.|.
TGTGCCAGCAGCCTAGGACAGGAGGGGGAAGAATGCACAGATACGCAGTATTTT
CASSLGQEGEECTDTQYF
>TRBJ2-2|TRBV2|TRBD2|.
TGTGCCAGCAGGACCAGCGGGGGGGGGACCGGGGAGCTGTTTTTT
CASRTSGGGTGELFF
>TRBJ1-6|TRBV7-2|TRBD1|.
TGTGCCAGCAGCTTAGTCGTACAGGGGAGTTCACCCCTCCACTTT
CASSLVVQGSSPLHF
>TRBJ1-6|TRBV28|TRBD1|once
TGTGCCAGCAGTTGGACAGGGGGATCACCCCTCCACTTT
CASSWTGGSPLHF
>TRBJ2-7|TRBV11-3|.|.
TGTGCCAGCAGCTTATTCTCAGGGCCCTACGAGCAGTACTTC
CASSLFSGPYEQYF
>TRBJ2-7|TRBV20-1|.|.
TGCAGTGCTGAATCAGGCGAGCAGTACTTC
CSAESGEQYF
>TRBJ1-6|TRBV11-2|.|.
TGTGCCAGCAGCTTAGGGGTCCGGCAGGGGAATTCACCCCTCCACTTT
CASSLGVRQGNSPLHF
>TRBJ2-3|TRBV28|TRBD2|.
TGTGCCAGCACCGCCCGGGGGGGACCCACAGATACGCAGTATTTT
CASTARGGPTDTQYF
>TRBJ1-1|TRBV6-5|TRBD1|.
TGTGCCAGCAGTTCAAACAGGGGAACCTATGAAGCTTTCTTT
CASSSNRGTYEAFF
>TRBJ2-7|TRBV5-1|TRBD1|once
TGCGCCAGCAGCTCAGCCGGGACAGGGATCTACGAGCAGTACTTC
CASSSAGTGIYEQYF
>TRBJ1-2|TRBV11-2|TRBD1|.
TGTGCCAGCAGCCACCCAGACAGGGGGTTCATCTCGAGGACCTTC
CASSHPDRGFISRTF
>TRBJ1-1|TRBV7-9|.|few
TGTGCCAGCAGCTTAACTTGGACTGAAGCTTTCTTT
CASSLTWTEAFF
>TRBJ1-2|TRBV28|TRBD1|.
TGTGCCAGCAGTTTGTTTGGAACAGGGGGCAAGGGCTACACCTTC
CASSLFGTGGKGYTF
>TRBJ2-5|TRBV5-4|TRBD2|.
TGTGCCAGCAGCTGGACTAGCGGGGGTTTAGAGACCCAGTACTTC
CASSWTSGGLETQYF
>TRBJ2-7|TRBV27|.|.
TGTGCCAGCAGCCCGCGAGACAACTCCTACGAGCAGTACTTC
CASSPRDNSYEQYF
>TRBJ1-2|TRBV10-3|.|.
TGTGCCATCAGTGAAAGCGGTCCTCGCTATGGCTACACCTTC
CAISESGPRYGYTF
>TRBJ1-2|TRBV5-1|.|.
TGCGCCAGCAGCTTGGTGACAGGAGACAGCTATGGCTACACCTTC
CASSLVTGDSYGYTF
>TRBJ2-7|TRBV18|TRBD2|.
TGTGCCAGCTCACCCAAGACTAGCGGGACCCTCGGTTACGAGCAGTACTTC
CASSPKTSGTLGYEQYF
>TRBJ2-7|TRBV7-8|.|.
TGTGCCAGCAGCTTAGTCAGGGGATCCTACGAGCAGTACTTC
CASSLVRGSYEQYF
>TRBJ2-3|TRBV5-6|.|.
TGTGCCAGCAGCCGCCGGACAGTCGCCTCAGATACGCAGTATTTT
CASSRRTVASDTQYF
>TRBJ1-1|TRBV7-8|TRBD1|.
TGTGCCAGCAGGGGGACAGCCACAACGAACACTGAAGCTTTCTTT
CASRGTATTNTEAFF
>TRBJ2-7|TRBV10-3|TRBD2|.
TGTGCCATCAGTGGTGTAGCGGGGGTACCCTACGAGCAGTACTTC
CAISGVAGVPYEQYF
>TRBJ1-5|TRBV3-1/TRBV3-2|.|.
TGTGCCAGCAGCCAAAACAGGGAGTACGGTCAGCCCCAGCATTTT
CASSQNREYGQPQHF
>TRBJ2-3|TRBV18|TRBD2|.
TGTGCCAGCTCAGCTCCGTTGTCATTGTTCACTAGCGGGGTACCTAGCACAGATACGCAGTATTTT
CASSAPLSLFTSGVPSTDTQYF
>TRBJ2-1|TRBV2|.|once
TGTGCCAGCAGCCCTCGAGACTACAATGAGCAGTTCTTC
CASSPRDYNEQFF
>TRBJ1-1|TRBV11-2|.|.
TGTGCCAGCAGCTTAGATACGGGAGATGGGATCACTGAAGCTTTCTTT
CASSLDTGDGITEAFF
>TRBJ2-1|TRBV24-1|TRBD2|.
TGTGCCACCAGTGATTTAGGGACTAGCGGAAACTACAATGAGCAGTTCTTC
CATSDLGTSGNYNEQFF
>TRBJ1-4|TRBV28|TRBD1|.
TGTGCCAGCAGTTTACAGGGGGTAAAACTGTTTTTT
CASSLQGVKLFF
>TRBJ2-1|TRBV7-9|TRBD1|.
TGTGCCAGCAGCTACACCCGGGACAGGGGGTACAATGAGCAGTTCTTC
CASSYTRDRGYNEQFF
>TRBJ2-7|TRBV18|.|.
TGTGCCAGCTCACCGGGGGTGTCGCAGGGGACTACCGAGCAGTACTTC
CASSPGVSQGTTEQYF
>TRBJ1-2|TRBV19|TRBD1|.
TGTGCCAGTAGTGCTGGGACAGATGGGACCTATGGCTACACCTTC
CASSAGTDGTYGYTF
>TRBJ1-4|TRBV7-2|.|.
TGTGCCAGCAGCTGGGTAGCGGGGTCTGACGAAAAACTGTTTTTT
CASSWVAGSDEKLFF
>TRBJ2-7|TRBV19|TRBD1|.
TGTGCCAGTAGTATAGGGGAAACCGGGACAGGGGGCCGAGGGGTCTACGAGCAGTACTTC
CASSIGETGTGGRGVYEQYF
>TRBJ1-4|TRBV7-9|.|.
TGTGCCAGCAGCTTTGCTGACACAAATGAAAAACTGTTTTTT
CASSFADTNEKLFF
>TRBJ1-1|TRBV7-9|.|once
TGTGCCAGCAGCTTAGTTCAGGCATTCGCTTTCTTT
CASSLVQAFAFF
>TRBJ1-2|TRBV28|TRBD1|.
TGTGCCAGCAGTTTGACAGGGTTCGGCGGCTACACCTTC
CASSLTGFGGYTF
>TRBJ1-1|TRBV28|TRBD1|.
TGTGCCAGCAGACGACAGGGGGGCACTGAAGCTTTCTTT
CASRRQGGTEAFF
>TRBJ2-3|TRBV9|TRBD2|.
TGTGCCAGCAGCGTAGCTGGCGCTAGCGGGAGCCCCACAGATACGCAGTATTTT
CASSVAGASGSPTDTQYF
>TRBJ2-1|TRBV19|.|once
TGTGCCACCTCAGAGAGCGACTCCTACAATGAGCAGTTCTTC
CATSESDSYNEQFF
>TRBJ2-1|TRBV19|.|few
TGTGCCAGTACGACCCGGAGGGAACTAGGGAATGAGCAGTTCTTC
CASTTRRELGNEQFF
>TRBJ1-6|TRBV28|.|few
TGTGCCAGCAGCCTCCCGAACAGTAATTCACCCCTCCACTTT
CASSLPNSNSPLHF
>TRBJ1-2|TRBV6-5|.|once
TGTGCCAGCAGTAGAGGGGGGGGATATGGCTACACCTTC
CASSRGGGYGYTF